The present TCR beta chain was sequenced within a study of blood T cell dynamics during melanoma immunotherapy. Here immunoSEQ multiplex PCR was the method, and the copy in TCRdb shows in-frame clones only, minus some. The sample lists 6,000 or so clones; 88% were seen once. The time point is: week 3, after first cycle of checkpoint inhibitor. Material: blood, obtained from a patient treated with checkpoint blockade. This TCR derives from a human donor with melanoma.

CDR3 sequence reads: CATSRDGNQPQHF. Written as DNA, the CDR3 is TGTGCCACCAGCAGGGACGGTAATCAGCCCCAGCATTTT. The rearrangement uses TRBV15 and TRBJ1-5, with D hard to call. The V gene lost 3 bases and the J gene lost 4 bases, with 7 bases spanning the gap. Looked up from germline, CDR1 is LNHNV and CDR2 is YYDKDF (reference sequence). CDR3 length equals 13 residues.